Sequencing of this T cell receptor (beta chain) was carried out in a study of CD8 T cells in ankylosing spondylitis. In making TCR beta libraries, quantitative 5'-RACE with molecular barcodes was used. MiXCR was run by TCRdb on the 5' RACE reads, yielding one entry per CDR3 protein. The data show under 550,000 distinct CDR3 sequences, 25% to 30% seen once. Study results and caveats: Within peripheral blood, clones linked to disease were CD8+ and relatively rare. What appeared characteristic of ankylosing spondylitis blood was a TCR beta motif of seven to nine highly homologous variants.

V lost 0 bases and J lost 7, with 9 bases in between. The CDR3 is 13 amino acids. CDR1 is MNHEY, CDR2 SVGEGT, per germline. Concerning this clonotype itself: Its antigen is not identified.

This chain uses TRBV6-2 or TRBV6-3 with TRBJ1-2, with D possibly being TRBD1 (5 bases). The TCR sequence derives from a male donor with ankylosing spondylitis. Sequences were obtained from blood, either unsorted or a sorted T cell fraction (not recorded which). DNA for the CDR3: TGTGCCAGCAGTTACTCGGGGCGGCTTGGCTACACCTTC. This gives the protein CASSYSGRLGYTF.